Listed below are T cell receptor beta chains from one sample, sequenced in a study of T-cell reconstitution after alpha-beta-depleted transplantation in children. TCRdb re-called the PCR reads through MiXCR, storing one row per CDR3 protein. The sample includes approximately 240,000 distinct CDR3 sequences, around 8.9% of them seen just once. The material sequenced was PBMCs from the stem cell graft donor, taken from the stem cell graft. The receptors here all came from a human donor who donated a stem cell graft to a child with SCID. The CDR3 runs from the conserved cysteine through the conserved F or W. Each record gives: J gene, D gene, V gene, clone size, CDR3 DNA, CDR3 protein. The D gene is left open where the match is weak. Size values are once, few and many counts, or a class for expanded clones, and some rows have none.

TRBJ2-1 | NA | TRBV10-3 | many | TGTGCCATCAGCGGAGCTGCGGATTACAATGAGCAGTTCTTC | CAISGAADYNEQFF
TRBJ1-2 | NA | TRBV6-5 | many | TGTGCCAGCAGTTACTCAGCGGATTACTATGGCTACACCTTC | CASSYSADYYGYTF
TRBJ2-2 | TRBD1 | TRBV7-2 | few | TGTGCCAGCAGCTTCCTGGGACAGGGGAGAGGGGAGCTGTTTTTT | CASSFLGQGRGELFF
TRBJ1-1 | NA | TRBV10-2 | many | TGCGCCAGCAGTGGGCGGGGGGAGACTGAAGCTTTCTTT | CASSGRGETEAFF
TRBJ2-3 | NA | TRBV28 | many | TGTGCCAGCAGTTTGTCGGAGTTCCGCACAGATACGCAGTATTTT | CASSLSEFRTDTQYF
TRBJ2-5 | NA | TRBV7-9 | many | TGTGCCAGCAGCTCGTACCAAGAGACCCAGTACTTC | CASSSYQETQYF
TRBJ1-2 | NA | TRBV5-1 | NA | TGCGCCAGCTCCAACGGGGACCCCCATAGGGGGTATGGCTACACCTTC | CASSNGDPHRGYGYTF
TRBJ2-1 | TRBD2 | TRBV3-1 | few | TGTGCCAGCAGCCAAGTTTTGGTACTAGCGACGAATGAGCAGTTCTTC | CASSQVLVLATNEQFF
TRBJ1-1 | NA | TRBV5-1 | many | TGCGCCAGCAGCGAGGGGATGGACACTGAAGCTTTCTTT | CASSEGMDTEAFF
TRBJ1-2 | NA | TRBV28 | many | TGTGCCAGCAATACAATCGGGACATTCCATGGCTACACCTTC | CASNTIGTFHGYTF
TRBJ2-3 | NA | TRBV20-1 | many | TGCAGTGCTAGAGATCGGGCAGCTGCGCAGTATTTT | CSARDRAAAQYF
TRBJ1-1 | NA | TRBV2 | many | TGTGCCAGCAGTGATCTAGTAAACACTGAAGCTTTCTTT | CASSDLVNTEAFF
TRBJ2-3 | NA | TRBV2 | many | TGTGCCAGCGGTGTGGATACGCAGTATTTT | CASGVDTQYF
TRBJ2-4 | NA | TRBV5-1 | many | TGCGCCAGCAGCTTTGCCGGAGCCAAAAACATTCAGTACTTC | CASSFAGAKNIQYF